These 27 T cell receptor beta chains were sequenced from one sample in a study of blood T cell repertoires in COVID-19. Some clones are missing from TCRdb's copy, which holds only in-frame ones; the method was immunoSEQ multiplex PCR. Here the sample spans more than 70,000 clones, around 90% being singletons. Sequencing was performed on peripheral blood. The receptors derive from a woman aged 80 or over with acute or convalescent COVID-19.

The J gene is TRBJ2-2, the V gene TRBV6-5; D is possibly TRBD1 (5 bases). Germline-derived CDR1 and CDR2 are MNHEY and SVGAGI. Trimming took 0 bases from V and 4 from J, leaving 12 bases between them. The CDR3 is 16 amino acids. The CDR3 loop reads CASSYSLGRGTGELFF. CDR3 DNA sequence: TGTGCCAGCAGTTACTCGTTGGGGCGTGGCACCGGGGAGCTGTTTTTT.

The V call is TRBV6-5, the J call TRBJ1-2; TRBD1 agrees at 11 bases. In germline, CDR1 is MNHEY, CDR2 SVGAGI. After removal of 9 bases from V and 6 bases from J, the junction contained 12 bases not matched to a gene. The CDR3 consists of 15 residues. The CDR3 DNA reads TGTGCCAGTACGGGACAGGGGGAAAGGTTGAATGGCTACACCTTC. Residues: CASTGQGERLNGYTF.

This chain connects TRBV7-9 to TRBJ2-3, with D hard to call. CDR1 is SEHNR and CDR2 is FQNEAQ in the germline V gene (reference sequence). V was shortened by 1 base and J by 0 bases, with 11 bases between the two germline ends. CDR3 length: 16 amino acids. The CDR3 loop is CASSLGHSTSTDTQYF. The CDR3 DNA sequence: TGTGCCAGCAGCTTAGGTCACAGTACTAGCACAGATACGCAGTATTTT.

This clone came up once. The chain employs TRBV6-5 and TRBJ2-2, with 10 bases aligning to TRBD1. With 7 bases clipped from V and 2 bases from J, the junction kept 4 bases outside the gene matches. The length of the CDR3 is 15 residues. Germline V gene lookup returns CDR1 MNHEY and CDR2 SVGAGI. CDR3 bases: TGTGCCAGCACCAGGGACAGGGGAAACACCGGGGAGCTGTTTTTT. Residues: CASTRDRGNTGELFF.

In DNA form, the CDR3 reads TGTGCCAGCAGCTTAGCTGGGGACAGGGTGGGCAATGAGCAGTTCTTC. As protein: CASSLAGDRVGNEQFF. This chain uses TRBV7-9 with TRBJ2-1, with 9 positions matching TRBD1. From germline, CDR1 is SEHNR and CDR2 FQNEAQ (reference sequence). V trimming: 0 bases; J trimming: 6 bases; junction bases outside the gene matches: 6. The CDR3 is 16 residues long.

The V and J genes are TRBV2 and TRBJ1-4; D not certain. CDR3 length: 15 residues. Per germline, CDR1 SNHLY and CDR2 FYNNEI. V dropped 7 bases and J dropped 4 bases, with 16 bases sitting between them. The CDR3 loop is CASTRWPGINEKLFF. In DNA form, the CDR3 reads TGTGCCAGCACAAGATGGCCGGGGATTAATGAAAAACTGTTTTTT. Combining the CDR3 with reference TRBV2 and TRBJ1-4 gives the whole variable domain EPEVTQTPSHQVTQMGQEVILRCVPISNHLYFYWYRQILGQKVEFLVSFYNNEISEKSEIFDDQFSVERPDGSNFTLKIRSTKLEDSAMYFCASTRWPGINEKLFFGSGTQLSVL.

This chain connects TRBV4-1 to TRBJ2-5; 10 bases are shared with TRBD2. Per the germline V gene, CDR1 is MGHRA and CDR2 is YSYEKL. J lost 7 bases, V lost 4 bases, and 3 bases had no gene match. This CDR3 is built from 13 residues. Written as DNA, the CDR3 is TGCGCCAGCAGCCCTAGCGGGGGTTGGACCCAGTACTTC. As protein: CASSPSGGWTQYF.

The count of this clone is one. The CDR3 nucleotides are TGTGCCAGCAGCCAACAGGGGGAAGAGACCCAGTACTTC. It yields the protein CASSQQGEETQYF. The chain is built from TRBV3-1 (or the pseudogene TRBV3-2) and TRBJ2-5, with TRBD1 identical over 7 bases. CDR3 length equals 13 residues. The V gene's germline CDR1 is LGHDT and CDR2 YNNKEL (reference sequence). V trimming: 2 bases; J trimming: 3 bases; junction bases outside the gene matches: 0.

The CDR3 loop reads CASSLQMNTEAFF. The CDR3 nucleotides read TGTGCCAGCAGCTTACAGATGAACACTGAAGCTTTCTTT. This rearrangement joins TRBV7-8 to TRBJ1-1; D gene uncertain. Germline-derived CDR1 and CDR2 are SGHVS and FQNEAQ. The CDR3 has 13 residues. V lost 2 bases and J lost 0, with 4 bases in between.

The chain uses TRBV28 and TRBJ1-1; D gene ambiguous. The CDR3 has 12 amino acids. Germline V gene data show CDR1 as MDHEN and CDR2 as SYDVKM. V lost 5 bases and J lost 11, with 15 bases in between. CDR3: CASSRKSHGAFF. Written as DNA, the CDR3 is TGTGCCAGCAGTCGAAAGAGTCATGGTGCTTTCTTT.

The CDR3 DNA is TGTGCCAGCTCACGAGAAGTCAAGAACACTGAAGCTTTCTTT. Amino acids: CASSREVKNTEAFF. This chain joins TRBV18 and TRBJ1-1; no clear D. Between the trimmed V and J ends, which lost 4 bases and 1 base, there was a span of 10 bases. CDR1 and CDR2 from the germline V gene are KGHSH and LQKENI. The CDR3 runs 14 residues.

The chain is built from TRBV9 and TRBJ2-1; 15 nucleotides line up with TRBD2. From germline, CDR1 is SGDLS and CDR2 YYNGEE. This CDR3 spans 18 amino acids. The ends lost 4 bases at V and 4 bases at J; junction bases unmatched: 9. In DNA, the CDR3 is TGTGCCAGCAGCTCGGGACTAGCGGGAGGCCAACCTTACAATGAGCAGTTCTTC. Translated: CASSSGLAGGQPYNEQFF.

The chain joins TRBV29-1 to TRBJ2-1; 10 bases are a match to TRBD2. This CDR3 contains 14 residues. From germline, CDR1 is SQVTM and CDR2 ANQGSEA. V was pared by 4 bases and J by 1 base, with 1 base of the junction left unmatched. CDR3 residues: CSVVAGGSYNEQFF. CDR3 DNA sequence: TGCAGCGTTGTAGCGGGAGGTTCCTACAATGAGCAGTTCTTC.

This chain links TRBV5-1 with TRBJ2-1, with D maybe TRBD1 (5 bases). Trimming removed 0 bases from V and 6 bases from J, with 10 bases in between. Germline V lookup: CDR1 SGHRS, CDR2 YFSETQ. This CDR3 contains 14 residues. The CDR3 region is CASSLAGSGNEQFF. DNA of the CDR3: TGCGCCAGCAGCTTGGCAGGGTCCGGCAATGAGCAGTTCTTC.

This chain uses TRBV7-9 with TRBJ1-2, with D possibly TRBD1 on 6 matching bases. The germline V gene has CDR1 SEHNR and CDR2 FQNEAQ (reference sequence). The length of the CDR3 is 14 residues. Trimming took 5 bases from V and 8 from J, leaving 18 bases between them. The CDR3 region has the DNA TGTGCCAGCAGCCGCCGGACAGAGACGGGAGGCTACACCTTC. Protein: CASSRRTETGGYTF.

The V and J genes are TRBV2 and TRBJ1-1; a possible D gene is TRBD1 (5 bases). With 4 bases removed from V and 1 base from J, the gap between germline ends came to 7 bases. The CDR3 extends over 13 amino acids. Germline CDR1 is SNHLY and CDR2 is FYNNEI. The CDR3 region has the DNA TGTGCCAGCAGTGCAGGGCCGAACACTGAAGCTTTCTTT. Its protein is CASSAGPNTEAFF.

The gene calls are TRBV9 and TRBJ2-2, with 9 bases fitting TRBD1. The CDR3 has 18 residues. V lost 0 bases to trimming and J lost 4 bases; unmatched junction nucleotides: 10. CDR1 and CDR2 (germline): SGDLS, YYNGEE. CDR3 sequence (DNA): TGTGCCAGCAGCGTAGGACCCCCCGGGACAGGGACCACCGGGGAGCTGTTTTTT. Residues: CASSVGPPGTGTTGELFF.

This chain joins TRBV4-2 and TRBJ2-7, with TRBD1 matching 8 bases. This CDR3 is built from 15 residues. The trim removed 1 base at V and 2 bases at J, leaving 4 bases unmatched. Germline V gene lookup returns CDR1 LGHNA and CDR2 YNFKEQ. The DNA of the CDR3 is TGTGCCAGCAGCCAAGGGACAGGGCTAACCTACGAGCAGTACTTC. It translates to CASSQGTGLTYEQYF.

The chain couples TRBV19 to TRBJ2-7; 8 bases agree with TRBD1. V was pared by 9 bases and J by 4 bases, with 8 bases of the junction left unmatched. The CDR3 is made up of 13 amino acids. Germline V CDR1 and CDR2: LNHDA, SQIVND (reference sequence). The DNA of the CDR3 is TGTGCCAGAACGACAGGGGTACGGTACGAGCAGTACTTC. Translated, it gives CARTTGVRYEQYF.

V is TRBV18 and J is TRBJ1-1, with D unresolved. Germline CDR1 and CDR2: KGHSH and LQKENI. This CDR3 has 16 amino acids. The V gene lost 3 bases and the J gene lost 7 bases, with 21 bases spanning the gap. CDR3 in amino acids: CASSPVGALNAGEAFF. CDR3 in DNA: TGTGCCAGCTCACCGGTCGGAGCTCTGAACGCTGGTGAAGCTTTCTTT.

This clone showed up just a few times. This chain connects TRBV9 to TRBJ1-4, with D possibly TRBD1 on 5 matching bases. Trimming took 2 bases from V and 0 from J, leaving 8 bases between them. Germline lookup yields CDR1 SGDLS and CDR2 YYNGEE. This CDR3 is 15 amino acids long. The CDR3 DNA reads TGTGCCAGCAGCGTGTCGACAGCAACTAATGAAAAACTGTTTTTT. This translates into CASSVSTATNEKLFF.

To note about this clone: Because it lacks the conserved phenylalanine or tryptophan at the end, this CDR3 is likely a read error. The DNA is omitted, as the CDR3 cannot be located on it reliably, and the CDR3 follows TCRdb's listing. The chain is built from TRBV21-1 and TRBJ1-1; the table calls TRBD1, which could not be checked here. TRBV21-1 is annotated as a pseudogene. Inclusive of both ends, the CDR3 amounts to 11 amino acids. The CDR3 protein is CASSPRDRASQ.

J is TRBJ1-2 and V is TRBV6-5; a possible D gene is TRBD1 (6 bases). The CDR3 sequence is 12 residues long. CDR1 and CDR2 (germline): MNHEY, SVGAGI. Trimming pared 0 bases from V and 8 bases from J, leaving 7 bases between. The CDR3 loop is CASSYSQGGYTF. CDR3 coding DNA: TGTGCCAGCAGTTACTCCCAGGGGGGCTACACCTTC.

With regard to this clone: One end of the junction fails to match germline, which may point to a read error. The chain links TRBV15 to TRBJ1-2; no definite D call. In germline, CDR1 is LNHNV, CDR2 YYDKDF (reference sequence). This CDR3 comprises 14 residues. CDR3 residues: CATSSVPGRETFNF. The DNA for the CDR3 is TGTGCCACCAGCAGTGTCCCAGGACGGGAGACCTTCAACTTC.

The chain recombines TRBV29-1 with TRBJ2-2, with a weak D call TRBD2 (5 bases). This CDR3 region has 14 residues. Trimming pared 7 bases from V and 5 bases from J, leaving 17 bases between. The germline gives CDR1 SQVTM, CDR2 ANQGSEA. CDR3 sequence: CSGVAGGGTGELFF. The CDR3 bases are TGCAGCGGGGTAGCTGGAGGAGGTACCGGGGAGCTGTTTTTT.

This clone showed up just once. The chain is built from TRBV10-3 and TRBJ2-5; 16 bases align to TRBD2. The V gene's germline CDR1 is ENHRY and CDR2 SYGVKD. The J segment lost 5 bases and the V segment lost 5 bases, leaving 5 bases of the junction unmatched. The CDR3 runs to 16 residues. The CDR3 is CAISPGLAGGRETQYF. CDR3 bases: TGTGCCATCAGTCCGGGACTAGCGGGGGGGCGGGAGACCCAGTACTTC.

The V call is TRBV28, the J call TRBJ2-3, with 7 bases that match TRBD2. Germline V gene lookup returns CDR1 MDHEN and CDR2 SYDVKM. V was pared by 2 bases and J by 2 bases, with 4 bases of the junction left unmatched. The CDR3 is made up of 15 amino acids. Here the CDR3 DNA reads TGTGCCAGCAGTTTAACAGCGGGAATCACAGATACGCAGTATTTT. Its translation: CASSLTAGITDTQYF.